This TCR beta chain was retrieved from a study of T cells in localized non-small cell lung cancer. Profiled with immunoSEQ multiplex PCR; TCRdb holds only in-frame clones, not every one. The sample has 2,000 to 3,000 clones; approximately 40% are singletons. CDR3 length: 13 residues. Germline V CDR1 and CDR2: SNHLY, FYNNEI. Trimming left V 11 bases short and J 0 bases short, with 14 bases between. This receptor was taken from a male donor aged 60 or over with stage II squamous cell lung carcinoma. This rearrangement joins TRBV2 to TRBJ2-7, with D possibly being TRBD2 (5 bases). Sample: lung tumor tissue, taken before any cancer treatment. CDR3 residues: CAGVSEGSYEQYF. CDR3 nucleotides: TGTGCCGGAGTGTCTGAGGGCTCCTACGAGCAGTACTTC.